Listed below are T cell receptor beta chains from one sample, sequenced in a study of blood T cell repertoires in COVID-19. Clones were read by immunoSEQ multiplex PCR, and TCRdb kept only the in-frame ones, dropping some. The table lists 160,000 or so clones, roughly 88% of them singletons, with 6.5% to 8.5% in the top ten. Input material: PBMCs or T cells enriched from blood (not recorded which). The receptors were sampled from a woman aged 50 to 60 who had recovered from COVID-19. The CDR3 runs from the conserved cysteine through the conserved F or W. D genes are given only for firm matches. Clone size appears in some rows only: once, few, many, or a class for an expanded clone.

D: TRBD1; size: NA; V: TRBV2; J: TRBJ1-2; DNA: TGTGCCAGCAGCGTTACGACAGGGCAGAACTATGGCTACACCTTC; CDR3: CASSVTTGQNYGYTF
D: TRBD2; size: NA; V: TRBV29-1; J: TRBJ2-2; DNA: TGCAGCGTACGACTAGCGGGGGGGCCGGTGGCCGGGGAGCTGTTTTTT; CDR3: CSVRLAGGPVAGELFF
D: TRBD2; size: NA; V: TRBV24-1; J: TRBJ2-3; DNA: TGTGCCACCAGTGATTCCTATGGGCGGGGGGTCACAGATACGCAGTATTTT; CDR3: CATSDSYGRGVTDTQYF
D: TRBD1; size: NA; V: TRBV18; J: TRBJ1-5; DNA: TGTGCCAGTCGCCCGGACAGGGGTAATCAGCCCCAGCATTTT; CDR3: CASRPDRGNQPQHF
D: TRBD2; size: NA; V: TRBV19; J: TRBJ2-1; DNA: TGTGCCAGTAGTGGATTAGCGGGGGGATACAATGAGCAGTTCTTC; CDR3: CASSGLAGGYNEQFF
D: NA; size: NA; V: TRBV5-4; J: TRBJ2-3; DNA: TGTGCCAGCAGCTTGAGGGGGGGCAAAGATACGCAGTATTTT; CDR3: CASSLRGGKDTQYF
D: TRBD1; size: few; V: TRBV6-6; J: TRBJ1-2; DNA: TGTGCCAGCAGTCCCCGCCACAGGGGATTCGCCCGCGGCTATGGCTACACCTTC; CDR3: CASSPRHRGFARGYGYTF
D: NA; size: NA; V: TRBV6-5; J: TRBJ2-7; DNA: TGTGCCAGCAGCCAAAGACAGCCAATTTCCTACGAGCAGTACTTC; CDR3: CASSQRQPISYEQYF
D: NA; size: once; V: TRBV9; J: TRBJ1-1; DNA: TGTGCCAGCAGCGTAGGCAGGTCTAACACTGAAGCTTTCTTT; CDR3: CASSVGRSNTEAFF
D: NA; size: NA; V: TRBV4-2; J: TRBJ2-2; DNA: TGTGCCAGCAGCCAAGGTCAGGGCCCGATCGTGGAGCTGTTTTTT; CDR3: CASSQGQGPIVELFF
D: NA; size: NA; V: TRBV5-4; J: TRBJ1-2; DNA: TGTGCCAGCGGGGAGTTAAACTATGGCTACACCTTC; CDR3: CASGELNYGYTF